A selection of T cell receptor beta chains follows, all from one sample in a study of T cells in Graves' hyperthyroidism and ophthalmopathy. Each CDR3 protein is one row after TCRdb ran MiXCR on the multiplex PCR reads. The sample has fewer than 650,000 distinct CDR3 sequences, approximately 15% seen once. The sample comprised blood. The receptor set was obtained from a woman in her twenties or thirties with Graves' hyperthyroidism that later progressed to Graves' ophthalmopathy. Each CDR3 is given with its conserved first and last residue. The order of the fields is D gene, J gene, V gene, clone size, CDR3 protein, CDR3 DNA. The D gene is left open where the match is weak. Clone size is stated in some rows and not others, as once, few, many or a class when expanded.

>-|TRBJ2-3|TRBV7-2|many
CASSSGTDSDTQYF
TGTGCCAGCAGCTCCGGGACGGATTCAGATACGCAGTATTTT
>TRBD2|TRBJ2-5|TRBV25-1|many
CASSELVRGAGERETQYF
TGTGCCAGCAGTGAACTCGTCAGGGGAGCGGGAGAACGAGAGACCCAGTACTTC
>TRBD2|TRBJ2-2|TRBV11-2|-
CASRPTSGRAWELFF
TGTGCCAGCAGGCCTACTAGCGGGAGGGCCTGGGAGCTGTTTTTT
>TRBD2|TRBJ2-3|TRBV6-2/TRBV6-3|many
CASSPLLAEDTDTQYF
TGTGCCAGCAGTCCGCTCCTAGCGGAAGACACAGATACGCAGTATTTT
>TRBD2|TRBJ2-7|TRBV4-3|few
CASSQERLAVPYEQYF
TGCGCCAGCAGCCAAGAGCGACTAGCGGTACCCTACGAGCAGTACTTC
>-|TRBJ2-1|TRBV6-1|many
CASSSDSTYNEQFF
TGTGCCAGCAGTTCCGACAGTACCTACAATGAGCAGTTCTTC
>TRBD1|TRBJ1-2|TRBV27|many
CASSLLSLPPDRADYGYTF
TGTGCCAGCAGTTTATTATCTCTTCCCCCCGACAGGGCGGACTATGGCTACACCTTC
>TRBD1|TRBJ2-2|TRBV2|many
CASNDRDRGEVTGELFF
TGTGCCAGCAATGACCGGGACAGGGGGGAGGTTACCGGGGAGCTGTTTTTT
>-|TRBJ2-3|TRBV29-1|few
CSLGGGTDTQYF
TGCAGCCTAGGGGGTGGCACAGATACGCAGTATTTT
>-|TRBJ1-4|TRBV19|many
CASSIDLSPTTTNEKLFF
TGTGCCAGTAGTATAGATTTGTCGCCGACGACAACTAATGAAAAACTGTTTTTT
>-|TRBJ2-7|TRBV6-8|once
CASSYSVSSYEQYF
TGTGCCAGCAGTTATTCGGTATCCTCCTACGAGCAGTACTTC
>-|TRBJ2-1|TRBV7-9|-
CASSLLIGANEQFF
TGTGCCAGCAGCTTATTGATTGGGGCCAATGAGCAGTTCTTC
>-|TRBJ2-3|TRBV5-4|-
CASSLAEVSWTPSTDTQYF
TGTGCCAGCAGCTTGGCCGAAGTCTCGTGGACGCCTAGCACAGATACGCAGTATTTT
>-|TRBJ2-1|TRBV19|-
CASSPYQIVSPYNEQFF
TGTGCCAGTAGCCCCTATCAAATTGTGAGCCCCTACAATGAGCAGTTCTTC
>-|TRBJ2-7|TRBV28|many
CAGGTEREQYF
TGTGCCGGGGGTACGGAGAGGGAGCAGTACTTC
>-|TRBJ1-1|TRBV6-1|many
CASRVSLRQTDLNTEAFF
TGTGCCAGCAGAGTGAGCCTAAGACAGACCGATTTGAACACTGAAGCTTTCTTT
>-|TRBJ2-7|TRBV12-3/TRBV12-4|few
CASSRDEDNEQYF
TGTGCCAGCAGCCGGGACGAGGACAACGAGCAGTACTTC
>TRBD1|TRBJ1-4|TRBV5-1|many
CASSLDLDREDEKLFF
TGCGCCAGCAGCTTGGACCTGGACAGGGAGGATGAAAAACTGTTTTTT
>-|TRBJ2-7|TRBV10-3|many
CAIKGQESSYEQYF
TGTGCCATCAAAGGGCAGGAGAGCTCCTACGAGCAGTACTTC
>TRBD1|TRBJ2-7|TRBV27|many
CASSGTGSRLYEQYF
TGTGCCAGCTCGGGGACAGGGTCGCGACTCTACGAGCAGTACTTC
>-|TRBJ1-1|TRBV12-3/TRBV12-4|many
CASSLGGAGVGGTEAFF
TGTGCCAGCAGTTTGGGGGGGGCAGGGGTTGGTGGGACTGAAGCTTTCTTT
>TRBD2|TRBJ2-7|TRBV6-1|many
CASSEDAGEYDEQYF
TGTGCCAGCAGTGAAGATGCGGGAGAGTACGACGAGCAGTACTTC
>-|TRBJ2-7|TRBV29-1|many
CSVEDRGRKYEQYF
TGCAGCGTTGAAGATCGGGGGAGGAAGTACGAGCAGTACTTC
>TRBD1|TRBJ2-2|TRBV6-1|-
CASSGYRDRVSGDGELFF
TGTGCCAGCAGTGGATACCGGGACAGGGTCTCGGGTGACGGGGAGCTGTTTTTT
>-|TRBJ2-7|TRBV11-2|many
CASSTLRGTLSYEQYF
TGTGCCAGCAGCACCCTACGGGGAACGTTGTCCTACGAGCAGTACTTC
>-|TRBJ1-4|TRBV28|-
CASRGGKRGVFF
TGTGCCAGCCGGGGGGGGAAAAGGGGGGTATTTTTT
>-|TRBJ2-1|TRBV11-2|many
CASSPLSEQFF
TGTGCCAGCAGCCCACTCAGTGAGCAGTTCTTC
>-|TRBJ2-7|TRBV19|many
CASSRPGDNYEQYF
TGTGCCAGTAGTAGGCCGGGGGACAACTACGAGCAGTACTTC
>-|TRBJ1-1|TRBV2|many
CASSVSMNTEAFF
TGTGCCAGCAGTGTATCCATGAACACTGAAGCTTTCTTT
>-|TRBJ2-4|TRBV18|many
CASSPPRGLAKNIQYF
TGTGCCAGCTCACCACCCAGGGGCCTAGCCAAAAACATTCAGTACTTC
>-|TRBJ1-2|TRBV25-1|-
CASSFNATGLDYGYTF
TGTGCCAGCAGTTTTAATGCTACAGGTCTCGACTATGGCTACACCTTC
>-|TRBJ1-1|TRBV28|many
CASSVRTTISNTEAFF
TGTGCCAGCAGTGTAAGGACCACAATTTCGAACACTGAAGCTTTCTTT
>-|TRBJ2-1|TRBV6-4|-
CASSDSERQEQFF
TGTGCCAGCAGTGACTCGGAGCGCCAAGAGCAGTTCTTC
>-|TRBJ1-5|TRBV28|-
CASSPTTLRLQHF
TGTGCCAGCAGTCCGACCACCCTCCGCCTCCAGCATTTT
>TRBD2|TRBJ2-3|TRBV7-9|many
CASSLGTSGRADTQYF
TGTGCCAGCAGCCTCGGGACTAGCGGGAGGGCAGATACGCAGTATTTT
>-|TRBJ1-1|TRBV28|many
CASSRREGGAFF
TGTGCCAGCAGTCGCCGGGAGGGTGGAGCTTTCTTT
>TRBD1|TRBJ1-2|TRBV12-3/TRBV12-4|many
CASSLAQGGYGYTF
TGTGCCAGCAGTTTAGCGCAGGGGGGGTATGGCTACACCTTC
>-|TRBJ2-7|TRBV9|few
CASSVTERSYEQYF
TGTGCCAGCAGCGTCACGGAGAGGTCCTACGAGCAGTACTTC
>-|TRBJ1-1|TRBV6-2/TRBV6-3|few
CAGSVTLGATEAFF
TGTGCCGGCAGTGTAACTCTAGGGGCCACTGAAGCTTTCTTT
>-|TRBJ1-5|TRBV28|-
CASGTGPRMSPQHF
TGTGCCAGCGGCACCGGGCCCCGCATGAGTCCCCAGCATTTT
>-|TRBJ2-5|TRBV18|many
CASSPPWGETQYF
TGTGCCAGCTCACCACCATGGGGGGAGACCCAGTACTTC
>TRBD2|TRBJ2-5|TRBV11-3|many
CASRRRLAGGRETQYF
TGTGCCAGCAGACGAAGACTAGCGGGAGGGCGAGAGACCCAGTACTTC
>TRBD2|TRBJ2-7|TRBV19|many
CASSLGLGLAYEQYF
TGTGCCAGTAGCCTGGGACTAGGGCTCGCCTACGAGCAGTACTTC
>TRBD2|TRBJ2-5|TRBV20-1|-
CSALTSGSWETQYF
TGCAGTGCTTTGACTAGCGGGAGTTGGGAGACCCAGTACTTC
>-|TRBJ1-4|TRBV28|many
CAGRQTTNEKLFF
TGTGCCGGAAGACAGACAACTAATGAAAAACTGTTTTTT
>-|TRBJ2-1|TRBV5-1|-
CASVSSGARSGNEQFF
TGCGCCAGTGTGTCCTCCGGAGCCCGGAGCGGTAATGAGCAGTTCTTC
>-|TRBJ1-1|TRBV2|-
CASSERDMNTEAFF
TGTGCCAGCAGTGAGAGGGACATGAACACTGAAGCTTTCTTT